This T cell receptor beta chain was sequenced for a study of memory CD4+ T cells and cytomegalovirus serostatus. Study in general: This sample comes from healthy Belgian adults, fewer than 10 CMV seropositive, under 25 seronegative.

TCRdb's table, derived via immunoSEQ multiplex PCR, lists solely in-frame clones and lacks some. The sample contains fewer than 50,000 clones, roughly 85% of which appear only once. There are 16 residues in the CDR3. The ends lost 4 bases at V and 4 bases at J; junction bases unmatched: 8. Germline-derived CDR1 and CDR2 are LGHNA and YSLEER. Single viable CD3+CD4+CD8-CD45RO+ cells were sorted as the memory CD4+ T cells. After thawing, CD4+ T cells were positively selected. Sample: memory CD4+ T cells from blood. This clonotype originated in an adult in good health and CMV-seropositive. V and J are TRBV4-3 and TRBJ1-3; 9 bases are shared with TRBD1. Written as DNA, the CDR3 is TGCGCCAGCAGCCCATTCGGGACAGGGCCGGGAAACACCATATATTTT. Translated, it gives CASSPFGTGPGNTIYF.